One and the same sample provided the 25 T cell receptor beta chains below, sequenced in a study of CD8+ T cells in alopecia areata. cDNA prepared by RNA extraction and subsequent reverse transcription served as the template for sequencing. Profiled with immunoSEQ multiplex PCR; TCRdb holds only in-frame clones, not every one. The data hold a few hundred thousand clones, with about 61% observed a single time. Material for sequencing was CD8+ T cells sorted from blood. These receptors all come from a human donor in good health.

This clone turned up a few times. This chain connects TRBV11-2 to TRBJ2-5; D is undetermined. Trimming took 5 bases from V and 0 from J, leaving 10 bases between them. CDR3 length: 14 residues. Germline CDR1 SGHAT, CDR2 FQNNGV. In nucleotides, the CDR3 is TGTGCCAGCAGCGCGTACGACGACCAAGAGACCCAGTACTTC. Amino acids: CASSAYDDQETQYF.

The chain carries TRBV10-2 and TRBJ2-7; possible D gene TRBD2, 5 bases. CDR1 is WSHSY, CDR2 SAAADI, per germline. CDR3 size: 12 residues. V was clipped by 4 bases and J by 7 bases, with 11 bases between them. The CDR3, as DNA: TGCGCCAGCAGTGGGTCAGCGGTGGAGCAGTACTTC. It encodes CASSGSAVEQYF.

The table lists this clone with a few counts. Relative to the germline gene, one junction end is altered; a read error may explain this. The chain joins TRBV4-1 to TRBJ1-1; 9 bases map to TRBD1. The CDR3 length is 13 residues. Germline loops: CDR1 MGHRA, CDR2 YSYEKL. The chain's CDR3 is CASSLTGGRESFF. CDR3 in DNA: TGCGCCAGCAGCCTAACAGGGGGCCGTGAATCTTTCTTT.

The chain is built from TRBV4-1 and TRBJ1-5; D ambiguous. V lost 4 bases to trimming and J lost 0 bases, with 7 bases between them. The CDR3 has 14 amino acids. Germline V gives CDR1 MGHRA, CDR2 YSYEKL. The CDR3 protein is CASSRLHSNQPQHF. CDR3 coding DNA: TGCGCCAGCAGCCGATTACATAGCAATCAGCCCCAGCATTTT.

Here the CDR3 reads CASSELRTDTQYF. The CDR3 nucleotides are TGTGCCAGCAGTGAACTTCGAACAGATACGCAGTATTTT. The chain couples TRBV25-1 to TRBJ2-3; no reliable D call. The V end lost 2 bases, the J end lost 3 bases, and 6 bases lay between the germline ends. This CDR3 has 13 amino acids. CDR1 and CDR2 from the germline V gene are MGHDK and SYGVNS.

This clone was seen more than once but under ten times. This chain connects TRBV25-1 to TRBJ1-1, with TRBD1 matching over 7 bases. Germline V gene sequence: CDR1 MGHDK, CDR2 SYGVNS. V shed 5 bases, J shed 6 bases, and the junction held 9 bases outside the gene matches. CDR3 length: 14 amino acids. As DNA, the CDR3 is TGTGCCAGCAGTTCGTCCAGGGGGTTCGCTGAAGCTTTCTTT. It encodes CASSSSRGFAEAFF.

This clone was recorded only once. The V gene is TRBV4-1, the J gene TRBJ1-1; D unresolved. Between the trimmed V and J ends, which lost 1 base and 0 bases, there was a span of 9 bases. Germline values: CDR1 MGHRA, CDR2 YSYEKL. CDR3 length equals 15 residues. CDR3 sequence reads: CASSQAPGMNTEAFF. The CDR3 coding sequence is TGCGCCAGCAGCCAAGCTCCCGGGATGAACACTGAAGCTTTCTTT.

This clone was counted a few times. The chain links TRBV2 to TRBJ2-3, with D perhaps matching TRBD1 or TRBD2 (5 bases each). The CDR3 has 14 amino acids. The germline gives CDR1 SNHLY, CDR2 FYNNEI. Trimming pared 11 bases from V and 0 bases from J, leaving 15 bases between. CDR3 region: CAGTGTASTDTQYF. CDR3 bases: TGTGCCGGCACCGGGACGGCTAGCACAGATACGCAGTATTTT.

Here the CDR3 reads CPGGGPSYEQYF. The CDR3 DNA follows: TGCCCAGGCGGGGGGCCCTCCTACGAGCAGTACTTC. This chain joins TRBV29-1 and TRBJ2-7, with 8 nucleotides matching TRBD2. The V gene's germline CDR1 is SQVTM and CDR2 ANQGSEA. This CDR3 has 12 residues.

There are a few counts of this clone. This sequence joins TRBV7-6 and TRBJ1-5, with TRBD1 identical over 10 bases. The germline V gene encodes CDR1 SGHVS and CDR2 FNYEAQ. The V gene end was trimmed by 1 base and the J gene end by 4 bases; junction bases not matched to a gene: 1. The length of the CDR3 is 15 residues. The CDR3 nucleotides are TGTGCCAGCAGCTTAGGGGGACAGGGGAATCAGCCCCAGCATTTT. This gives the protein CASSLGGQGNQPQHF.

The chain recombines TRBV29-1 with TRBJ2-1, with D perhaps TRBD2 (7 bases). V was cut by 5 bases and J by 6 bases, with 14 bases left in between. Germline CDR1 and CDR2: SQVTM and ANQGSEA. This CDR3 region has 13 residues. CDR3 nucleotide sequence: TGCAGCGTTAAAGGGGGGGAGAGCAATGAGCAGTTCTTC. Its protein is CSVKGGESNEQFF.

The chain is built from TRBV11-2 and TRBJ2-5; 7 nucleotides line up with TRBD2. The CDR3 sequence is 15 residues long. The J segment lost 1 base and the V segment lost 1 base, leaving 3 bases of the junction unmatched. Per germline, CDR1 SGHAT and CDR2 FQNNGV. As DNA, the CDR3 is TGTGCCAGCAGCTTAGTTGCTAGCGGCCAAGAGACCCAGTACTTC. Translation: CASSLVASGQETQYF.

The chain has TRBV5-1 and TRBJ2-3; D call uncertain. In germline, CDR1 is SGHRS, CDR2 YFSETQ. V was pared by 0 bases and J by 2 bases, with 7 bases between. This CDR3 comprises 14 residues. DNA for the CDR3: TGCGCCAGCAGCTTGGACGGTGTCACAGATACGCAGTATTTT. It translates to CASSLDGVTDTQYF. Looking up the rest from reference TRBV5-1 and TRBJ2-3 gives the full variable domain: KAGVTQTPRYLIKTRGQQVTLSCSPISGHRSVSWYQQTPGQGLQFLFEYFSETQRNKGNFPGRFSGRQFSNSRSEMNVSTLELGDSALYLCASSLDGVTDTQYFGPGTRLTVL.

V gene TRBV29-1 combines with J gene TRBJ2-2, with 7 bases matching TRBD2. Germline V gene lookup returns CDR1 SQVTM and CDR2 ANQGSEA. Germline trimming cut 0 bases from V and 3 bases from J; bases unmatched to any gene: 4. CDR3 size: 15 residues. The CDR3 region has the DNA TGCAGCGTTGAAGATACTAGCGAGGACACCGGGGAGCTGTTTTTT. Encoded protein: CSVEDTSEDTGELFF.

The genes are TRBV7-8 and TRBJ2-4; tentative D call: TRBD1 (6 bases). V lost 1 base and J 0 bases, leaving 13 bases between the germline ends. CDR1 and CDR2 (germline): SGHVS, FQNEAQ. The CDR3 covers 17 residues. CDR3 sequence reads: CASSLEGQLLAKNIQYF. As DNA, the CDR3 is TGTGCCAGCAGCTTAGAAGGACAGCTACTAGCCAAAAACATTCAGTACTTC.

There are a few counts of this clone. The chain's CDR3 is CASSWGPETQYF. CDR3 bases: TGTGCCAGCAGCTGGGGCCCAGAGACCCAGTACTTC. This chain links TRBV5-6 with TRBJ2-5; TRBD1 might be the D (5 bases). Germline assignment: CDR1 SGHDT and CDR2 YYEEEE. The V and J ends lost 3 bases and 4 bases respectively, with 7 bases between them. This CDR3 has 12 residues.

This clone was observed a few times. The rearrangement links TRBV27 to TRBJ2-4; D perhaps matches TRBD2 (5 bases). CDR3 length equals 14 residues. With 3 bases removed from V and 2 bases from J, the gap between germline ends came to 8 bases. The germline CDR1 and CDR2 sequences are MNHEY and SMNVEV (reference sequence). CDR3 in amino acids: CASSLTGSKNIQYF. CDR3 sequence (DNA): TGTGCCAGCAGTTTGACGGGGTCCAAAAACATTCAGTACTTC.

The rearrangement links TRBV15 to TRBJ1-5, with D perhaps matching TRBD1 (5 bases). V was trimmed by 4 bases and J by 4 bases, leaving 14 bases between them. The germline gives CDR1 LNHNV, CDR2 YYDKDF (reference sequence). The CDR3 consists of 15 residues. CDR3 protein: CATSTRDGVNQPQHF. As DNA, the CDR3 is TGTGCCACCAGCACCAGGGACGGAGTAAATCAGCCCCAGCATTTT.

The J gene is TRBJ2-1, the V gene TRBV5-6; no clear D. There are 17 residues in the CDR3. CDR1 is SGHDT and CDR2 is YYEEEE in the germline V gene. The ends were cut back, 2 bases at V and 0 bases at J, with 15 bases in the middle. This chain's CDR3 is CASSLGTVDFSYNEQFF. The CDR3 bases are TGTGCCAGCAGCTTAGGAACAGTAGACTTCTCCTACAATGAGCAGTTCTTC.

In its sample, this clone was seen a few times. V and J are TRBV19 and TRBJ1-1; D not resolved. Trimming left V 0 bases short and J 1 base short, with 15 bases between. Germline V gene data show CDR1 as LNHDA and CDR2 as SQIVND (reference sequence). The CDR3 contains 17 residues. The chain's CDR3 is CASSIDKTGRRNTEAFF. The CDR3 DNA sequence: TGTGCCAGTAGTATAGATAAGACCGGACGCCGGAACACTGAAGCTTTCTTT.

This chain connects TRBV19 to TRBJ2-4, with TRBD1 as a possible D gene (6 bases). Trimming left V 5 bases short and J 7 bases short, with 18 bases between. The CDR3 has 15 residues. The germline V gene has CDR1 LNHDA and CDR2 SQIVND (reference sequence). The CDR3 bases are TGTGCCAGTAGTGTCGACAGGCTGTCTAGCAACATTCAGTACTTC. It encodes CASSVDRLSSNIQYF.

The J gene is TRBJ2-1, the V gene TRBV7-3, with 8 bases lining up with TRBD2. CDR1 and CDR2 (germline): SGHTA, FQGTGA. J lost 0 bases, V lost 4 bases, and 2 bases had no gene match. The CDR3 has 15 residues. CDR3 amino acids: CASSSGTSSYNEQFF. In DNA, the CDR3 is TGTGCCAGCAGCTCCGGGACTAGCTCCTACAATGAGCAGTTCTTC. Looking up the rest from reference TRBV7-3 and TRBJ2-1 gives the full variable domain: GAGVSQTPSNKVTEKGKYVELRCDPISGHTALYWYRQSLGQGPEFLIYFQGTGAADDSGLPNDRFFAVRPEGSVSTLKIQRTERGDSAVYLCASSSGTSSYNEQFFGPGTRLTVL.

This clone was counted a few times. V usage is TRBV7-6 and J usage is TRBJ1-6; D gene uncertain. Between the trimmed V and J ends, which lost 2 bases and 8 bases, there was a span of 10 bases. The CDR3 covers 14 residues. Germline V gene data show CDR1 as SGHVS and CDR2 as FNYEAQ. The CDR3 coding sequence is TGTGCCAGCAGCTTACTGGCCCCCGATTCACCCCTCCACTTT. This encodes CASSLLAPDSPLHF.

The CDR3 reads CSVERGALATEAFF. CDR3 sequence (DNA): TGCAGCGTTGAGAGGGGGGCGTTGGCCACTGAAGCTTTCTTT. The V and J genes are TRBV29-1 and TRBJ1-1; weak D call: TRBD1 (6 bases). This CDR3 has 14 residues. V dropped 3 bases and J dropped 4 bases, with 15 bases sitting between them. Germline lookup yields CDR1 SQVTM and CDR2 ANQGSEA.

This clone was observed a few times. This sequence joins TRBV6-5 and TRBJ2-3; D remains unclear. V lost 6 bases, J lost 4 bases, and 11 bases lay in between. The CDR3 contains 13 residues. Germline CDR1 is MNHEY and CDR2 is SVGAGI. CDR3 protein: CASRQEGPDTQYF. The CDR3 nucleotides are TGTGCCAGCAGGCAGGAAGGGCCAGATACGCAGTATTTT.